Shown below are 6 T cell receptor beta chains from a single sample sequenced in a study of T cell changes during pregnancy in multiple sclerosis. The repertoire was sequenced with immunoSEQ multiplex PCR; TCRdb's copy has only in-frame clones and lacks some. This table holds just under 65,000 clones, about 96% found once. Sequenced material: CD8+ T cells from peripheral blood mononuclear cells, taken after pregnancy. These receptors came from a female donor with multiple sclerosis, enrolled in a pregnancy study.

The chain uses TRBV29-1 and TRBJ2-1; D may be TRBD2 (6 bases). Germline V gene lookup returns CDR1 SQVTM and CDR2 ANQGSEA. V was cut by 4 bases and J by 9 bases, with 7 bases left in between. The CDR3 length is 10 residues. In nucleotides, the CDR3 is TGCAGCGTTGGGGACTTTGAGCAGTTCTTC. Translating gives CSVGDFEQFF.

V usage is TRBV5-1 and J usage is TRBJ2-7, with 9 bases aligning to TRBD1. The CDR3 contains 14 residues. From germline, CDR1 is SGHRS and CDR2 YFSETQ. Trimming at V came to 3 bases and at J to 5 bases, leaving 6 bases not matched to a gene. As DNA, the CDR3 is TGCGCCAGCAGCTCCCGGGACAGGGTGGACGAGCAGTACTTC. Protein sequence: CASSSRDRVDEQYF.

The J gene is TRBJ2-1, the V gene TRBV28; no definite D call. V was clipped by 3 bases and J by 3 bases, with 6 bases between them. The CDR3 is 13 residues long. Germline CDR1 and CDR2: MDHEN and SYDVKM. The CDR3 is CASSFEDYNEQFF. The DNA of the CDR3 is TGTGCCAGCAGTTTCGAGGACTACAATGAGCAGTTCTTC. The variable domain in full, completed from reference TRBV28 and TRBJ2-1, reads DVKVTQSSRYLVKRTGEKVFLECVQDMDHENMFWYRQDPGLGLRLIYFSYDVKMKEKGDIPEGYSVSREKKERFSLILESASTNQTSMYLCASSFEDYNEQFFGPGTRLTVL.

V gene TRBV11-2 combines with J gene TRBJ2-7; 7 bases are shared with TRBD1. Unmatched junction bases numbered 8, after V lost 6 bases and J lost 3 bases. This CDR3 has 14 amino acids. Per germline, CDR1 SGHAT and CDR2 FQNNGV. As DNA, the CDR3 is TGTGCCAGCAGTCCCTTCACAGGGGACTACGAGCAGTACTTC. It is translated as CASSPFTGDYEQYF.

The chain has TRBV19 and TRBJ2-7; the D gene is possibly TRBD1 (5 bases). Germline CDR1 is LNHDA and CDR2 is SQIVND (reference sequence). V was trimmed by 1 base and J by 7 bases, leaving 14 bases between them. The CDR3 spans 14 residues. CDR3 nucleotides: TGTGCCAGTAGTATAGCAGGGCCGGGCCGGGAGCAGTACTTC. Translating gives CASSIAGPGREQYF.

This clone was detected once. This rearrangement joins TRBV11-3 to TRBJ2-1; D not certain. Germline-derived CDR1 and CDR2 are SGHNT and YENEEA. Between the trimmed V and J ends, which lost 3 bases and 7 bases, there was a span of 10 bases. The CDR3 has 13 residues. This chain's CDR3 is CASSLLTGNEQFF. The CDR3 nucleotides are TGTGCCAGCAGCTTGCTAACTGGTAATGAGCAGTTCTTC.